This T cell receptor (beta chain) is drawn from a study of control samples from healthy donors and cancer patients (TCRdb year 2020). Notes on this clone: Its antigen is still unknown. Nothing much larger sits one base from this clone, and base qualities are not available.

The library came from the immunoSEQ multiplex PCR assay. Entries here come from immuneACCESS through TCRdb and include only in-frame sequences with V and J called. Some clones fail to appear in such tables; in the studies checked, an unresolved V gene covers under half of the shortfall, and the cause of the remainder is unknown. The sample profile shows 85,000 to 100,000 clones; approximately 95% of them were found once. 8% to 9.5% of the sample belongs to the ten largest clones. The junction shows trimming of 0 bases on V and 8 bases on J, plus 19 bases between the germline ends. The CDR3, cysteine through phenylalanine, is 16 amino acids long. Only CDR3 DNA is held: 48 bases, read in frame from base 1. Via the germline V gene, CDR1 is LGHNA and CDR2 YSLEER.

The sample taken for sequencing was blood. This clonotype was sampled from a man between 18 and 29 years old in good health. This chain is built from TRBV4-3 and TRBJ1-2; the D region possibly corresponds to TRBD1 (5 bases align). This receptor carries the CDR3 CASSQDIAAGRGGYTF. The DNA sequence follows: TGCGCCAGCAGCCAAGATATAGCGGCAGGGAGAGGAGGCTACACCTTC.